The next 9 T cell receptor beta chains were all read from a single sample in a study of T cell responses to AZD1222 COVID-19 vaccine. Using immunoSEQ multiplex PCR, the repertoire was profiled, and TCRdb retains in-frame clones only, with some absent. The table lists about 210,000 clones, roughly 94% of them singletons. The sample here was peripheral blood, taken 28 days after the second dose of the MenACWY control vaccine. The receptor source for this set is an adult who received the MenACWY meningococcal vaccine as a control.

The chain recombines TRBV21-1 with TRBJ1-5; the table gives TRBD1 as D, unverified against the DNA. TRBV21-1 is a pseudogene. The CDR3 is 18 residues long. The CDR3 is CASSKAGMRGQSNQPQHF. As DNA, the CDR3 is TGTGCCAGCAGCAAAGCTGGGATGAGGGGACAGAGCAATCAGCCCCAGCATTTT.

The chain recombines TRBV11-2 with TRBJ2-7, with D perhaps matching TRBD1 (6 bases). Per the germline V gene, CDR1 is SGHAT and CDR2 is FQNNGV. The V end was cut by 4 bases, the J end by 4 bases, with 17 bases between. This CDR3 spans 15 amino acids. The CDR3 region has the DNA TGTGCCAGCAGCTGGCTGGGACAAAGTTCTTACGAGCAGTACTTC. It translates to CASSWLGQSSYEQYF.

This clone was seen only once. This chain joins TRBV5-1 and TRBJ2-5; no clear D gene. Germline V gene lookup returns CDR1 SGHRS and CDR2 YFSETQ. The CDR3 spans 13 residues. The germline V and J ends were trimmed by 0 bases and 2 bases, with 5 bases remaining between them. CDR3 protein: CASSLDLQETQYF. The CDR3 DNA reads TGCGCCAGCAGCTTGGATCTACAAGAGACCCAGTACTTC. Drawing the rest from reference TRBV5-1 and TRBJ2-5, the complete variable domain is KAGVTQTPRYLIKTRGQQVTLSCSPISGHRSVSWYQQTPGQGLQFLFEYFSETQRNKGNFPGRFSGRQFSNSRSEMNVSTLELGDSALYLCASSLDLQETQYFGPGTRLLVL.

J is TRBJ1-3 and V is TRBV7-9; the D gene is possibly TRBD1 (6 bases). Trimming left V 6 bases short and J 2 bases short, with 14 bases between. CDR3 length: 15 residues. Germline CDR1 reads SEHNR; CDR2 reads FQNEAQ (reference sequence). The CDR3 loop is CASRPGTTTGNTIYF. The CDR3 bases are TGTGCCAGCAGACCCGGGACAACTACTGGAAACACCATATATTTT.

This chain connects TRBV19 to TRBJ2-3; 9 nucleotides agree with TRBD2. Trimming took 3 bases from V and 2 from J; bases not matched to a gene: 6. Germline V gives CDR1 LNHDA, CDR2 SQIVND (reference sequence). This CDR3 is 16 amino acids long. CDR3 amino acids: CASSILAGGVTDTQYF. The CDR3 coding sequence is TGTGCCAGTAGTATCCTTGCGGGGGGGGTCACAGATACGCAGTATTTT.

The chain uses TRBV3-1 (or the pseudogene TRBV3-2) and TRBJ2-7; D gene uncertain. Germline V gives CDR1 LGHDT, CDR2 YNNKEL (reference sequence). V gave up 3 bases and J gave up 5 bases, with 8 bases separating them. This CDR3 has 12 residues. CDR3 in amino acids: CASSHTTDEQYF. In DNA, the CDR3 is TGTGCCAGCAGCCACACTACCGACGAGCAGTACTTC.

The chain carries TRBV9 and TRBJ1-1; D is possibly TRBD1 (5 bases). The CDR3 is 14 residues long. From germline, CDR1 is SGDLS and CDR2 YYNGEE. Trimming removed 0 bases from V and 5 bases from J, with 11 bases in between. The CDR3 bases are TGTGCCAGCAGCGTAGGACAGCAGAGGACTGAAGCTTTCTTT. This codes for CASSVGQQRTEAFF.

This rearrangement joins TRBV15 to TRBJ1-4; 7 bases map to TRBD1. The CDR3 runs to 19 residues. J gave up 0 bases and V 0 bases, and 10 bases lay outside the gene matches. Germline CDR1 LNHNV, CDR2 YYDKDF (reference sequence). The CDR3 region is CATSRDTGTVDTTNEKLFF. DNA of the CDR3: TGTGCCACCAGCAGAGATACCGGGACAGTTGACACAACTAATGAAAAACTGTTTTTT.

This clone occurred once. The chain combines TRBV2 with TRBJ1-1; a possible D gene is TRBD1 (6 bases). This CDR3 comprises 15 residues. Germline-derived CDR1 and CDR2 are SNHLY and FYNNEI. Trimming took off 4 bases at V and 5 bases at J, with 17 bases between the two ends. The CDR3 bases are TGTGCCAGCAGTGCCCAATCAGGGGATGATACTGAAGCTTTCTTT. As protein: CASSAQSGDDTEAFF. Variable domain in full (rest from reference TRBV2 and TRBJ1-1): EPEVTQTPSHQVTQMGQEVILRCVPISNHLYFYWYRQILGQKVEFLVSFYNNEISEKSEIFDDQFSVERPDGSNFTLKIRSTKLEDSAMYFCASSAQSGDDTEAFFGQGTRLTVV.